This TCR beta chain originates from a study of T cell responses to AZD1222 COVID-19 vaccine. General observations from the study: The study identified only five to seven AZD1222 recipients as seropositive at baseline. Reports indicate that nearly half of spike-specific TCRs are directed at unmutated variant regions.

Sequencing was performed with immunoSEQ multiplex PCR; in TCRdb, only in-frame clones are kept and a portion is missing. This sample has some 130,000 clones, with approximately 93% found just once. Regarding this clone: Antigen: not known.

With 7 bases removed from V and 4 bases from J, the gap between germline ends came to 11 bases. The CDR3 sequence is 12 residues long. In germline, CDR1 is MNHNY, CDR2 SVGAGI (reference sequence). The origin of this receptor is an adult in good health. The genes are TRBV6-6 and TRBJ2-7, with TRBD1 as a possible D gene (6 bases). The material sequenced was peripheral blood, taken on day 0 of AZD1222 vaccination. CDR3 protein: CASKRQGYEQYF. The CDR3 DNA follows: TGTGCCAGCAAAAGGCAGGGGTACGAGCAGTACTTC.